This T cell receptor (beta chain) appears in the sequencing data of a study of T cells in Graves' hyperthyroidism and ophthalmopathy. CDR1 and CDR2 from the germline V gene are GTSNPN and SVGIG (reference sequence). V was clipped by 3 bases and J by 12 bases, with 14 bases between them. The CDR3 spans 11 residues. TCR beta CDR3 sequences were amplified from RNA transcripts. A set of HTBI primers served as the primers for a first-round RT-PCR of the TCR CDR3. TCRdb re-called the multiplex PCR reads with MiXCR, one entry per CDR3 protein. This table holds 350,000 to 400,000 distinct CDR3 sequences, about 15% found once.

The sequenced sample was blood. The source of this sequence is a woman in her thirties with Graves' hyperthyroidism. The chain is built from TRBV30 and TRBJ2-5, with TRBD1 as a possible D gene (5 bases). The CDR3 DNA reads TGTGCCTGGAGCCAGACAGAACTGGAGTACTTC. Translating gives CAWSQTELEYF.